This T cell receptor beta chain emerged from a study of alternative splicing in chronic myeloid leukemia remission (dated by TCRdb to the early 2020s). Concerning the study at large: RNA sequencing was used to profile peripheral blood obtained from chronic-phase CML patients at diagnosis and at remission, and the resulting profiles were compared with those of healthy donors. The RESIST (imatinib), ENESTxtnd (nilotinib) and PINNACLE (nilotinib plus pegylated interferon) trials supplied fewer than 10 diagnostic specimens along with matched remission specimens. Nine CML samples, seven diagnostic and two matched remission, came from the French Persistem study. Trizol was used to extract total RNA from peripheral blood mononuclear cells of the diagnosis, remission and control samples. For the trials, the diagnostic specimens consisted of total leukocytes from peripheral blood that had been collected in EDTA. Female/male counts of 11/5 were recorded for diagnosis samples, 8/3 for remission samples and 2/4 for controls. The median age was roughly 49 years at diagnosis and around 56 at remission, while healthy controls had a median age of about 40.

To note about this clonotype: Its specific antigen is unknown.

According to the germline V gene (reference sequence), CDR1 reads LNHNV and CDR2 reads YYDKDF. The CDR3 goes from the cysteine to the phenylalanine over 16 residues. No coding sequence is recorded. Overall study outcomes, separate from this receptor: At remission, blood cell composition was reshaped to resemble that of the lymphoid cell-enriched normal controls. Blood cell composition differed strongly depending on the timepoint, moving from an enrichment of myeloid progenitors at diagnosis to an enrichment of mature lymphoid cells at remission.

The time point label, read with the paper, signifies: chronic-phase CML before TKI therapy (screening/day 1). The patient cohort comprised approximately 16 CML patients, with matched post-remission samples retrieved for a subset of them. Receptors were amplified or captured by bulk RNA-seq. The TruSeq Stranded RNA sample prep kit was used to generate libraries of poly-A-enriched mRNA from an input of about 0.98 ug total RNA. Every sample was sequenced in triplicate, with paired-end sequencing run on a HiSeq 2500. Each mate in the RNA-seq data had a read length of 125 nucleotides. Turning to the authors' computational methods: Reads were trimmed and aligned to hg38 using STAR v2.7, and quality control was performed with FASTQC, RSeQC and multiqc. Salmon 0.14.1 was used to quantify gene expression levels as transcripts per million (TPM). Principal component analysis suggested that transcriptomic profiles were not driven by trial, library batch, sequencing batch, treatment regimen or sex. Each entry corresponds to one CDR3 protein sequence from reads that TCRdb reprocessed, and DNA is not given. These V and J calls originate from TCRdb's pipeline instead of the authors' own analysis. The sample has about 710 distinct CDR3 sequences on record, 98% of them singletons. Of the sample, approximately 3% is held by the ten largest clones.

The sequenced sample was PBMCs or total blood leukocytes (not recorded which), obtained at diagnosis. This chain joins TRBV15 to TRBJ2-1; absent DNA, TCRdb's TRBD2 call cannot be checked. This receptor was obtained from an adult with chronic myeloid leukemia. The CDR3 sequence is CATSTLQGAGYNEQFF.